This entry describes one T cell receptor beta chain. Patients all relapsed after autologous stem cell transplantation, and there was variation in brentuximab vedotin exposure. The sample is drawn from a study of PD-1 blockade in classical Hodgkin lymphoma. Libraries were prepared by immunoSEQ multiplex PCR; TCRdb keeps only in-frame clonotypes and omits some of them. The table records 29,000 or so clones, 55% to 75% of them present only once. Sequenced material: peripheral blood mononuclear cells (PBMCs), taken before the second cycle of nivolumab. This clonotype originated in a human donor with classical Hodgkin lymphoma.

The DNA for the CDR3 is TGTGCCGGCAGCGACGGGCTTAACACCGGGGAGCTGTTTTTT. Residues: CAGSDGLNTGELFF. The chain uses TRBV19 and TRBJ2-2; D remains ambiguous. This CDR3 contains 14 residues. Germline assignment: CDR1 LNHDA and CDR2 SQIVND (reference sequence). Trimming took off 11 bases at V and 2 bases at J, with 15 bases between the two ends.